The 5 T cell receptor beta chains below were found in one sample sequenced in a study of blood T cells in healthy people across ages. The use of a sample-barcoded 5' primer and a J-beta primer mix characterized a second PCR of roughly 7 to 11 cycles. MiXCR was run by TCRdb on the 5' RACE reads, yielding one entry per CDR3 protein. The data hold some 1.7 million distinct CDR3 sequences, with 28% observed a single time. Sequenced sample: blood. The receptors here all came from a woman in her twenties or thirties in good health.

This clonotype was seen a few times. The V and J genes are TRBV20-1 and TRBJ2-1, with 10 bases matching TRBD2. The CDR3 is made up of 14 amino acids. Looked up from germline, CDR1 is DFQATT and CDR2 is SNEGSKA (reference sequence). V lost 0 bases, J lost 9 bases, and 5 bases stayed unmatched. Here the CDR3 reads CSARDQAGGIEQFF. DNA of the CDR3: TGCAGTGCTAGAGATCAAGCGGGAGGGATTGAGCAGTTCTTC.

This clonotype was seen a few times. The CDR3 sequence: CASSDIAGGAYNEQFF. In DNA form, the CDR3 reads TGCGCCAGCAGCGATATAGCGGGAGGCGCCTACAATGAGCAGTTCTTC. The chain recombines TRBV10-1 with TRBJ2-1, with TRBD2 identical over 10 bases. Germline values: CDR1 WNHNN, CDR2 SYGVQD (reference sequence). The trim removed 6 bases at V and 2 bases at J, leaving 7 bases unmatched. The CDR3 contains 16 residues.

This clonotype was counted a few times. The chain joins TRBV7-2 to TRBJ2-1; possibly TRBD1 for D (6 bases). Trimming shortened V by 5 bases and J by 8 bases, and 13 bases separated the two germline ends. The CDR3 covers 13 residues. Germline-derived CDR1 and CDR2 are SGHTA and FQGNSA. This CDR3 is CASSKTRGYEQFF. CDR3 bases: TGTGCCAGCAGCAAAACCAGGGGCTATGAGCAGTTCTTC.

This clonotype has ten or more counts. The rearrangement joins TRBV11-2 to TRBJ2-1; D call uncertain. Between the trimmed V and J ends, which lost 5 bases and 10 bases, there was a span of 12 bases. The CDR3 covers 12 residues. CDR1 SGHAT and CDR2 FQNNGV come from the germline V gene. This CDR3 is CASSTTDLEQFF. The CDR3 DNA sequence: TGTGCCAGCAGCACGACTGACCTAGAGCAGTTCTTC.

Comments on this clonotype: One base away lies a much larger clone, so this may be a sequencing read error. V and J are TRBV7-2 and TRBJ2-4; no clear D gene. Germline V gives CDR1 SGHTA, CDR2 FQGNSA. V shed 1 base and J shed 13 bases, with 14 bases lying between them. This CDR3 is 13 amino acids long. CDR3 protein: CASSLEARREQYF. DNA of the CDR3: TGTGCCAGCAGCTTAGAGGCGCGGCGAGAGCAGTACTTC.